This T cell receptor (beta chain) was recovered during a study of response to subunit inactivated influenza vaccine. The CDR3 is made up of 14 amino acids. Trimming left V 0 bases short and J 4 bases short, with 11 bases between. Germline V gene sequence: CDR1 SGDLS, CDR2 YYNGEE. This clonotype was seen at least ten times. Antigen specificity is unknown. Whole-study findings and limits: The authors offered the suggestion that each seasonal influenza vaccination recruits few new T cells.

TCRdb ran MiXCR on the RT-PCR reads and lists one entry per CDR3 protein. Of around 540,000 distinct CDR3 sequences listed, roughly 10% are singletons. The rearrangement links TRBV9 to TRBJ2-7, with D perhaps assigned TRBD1 or TRBD2 (5 bases each). This clonotype was sampled from a man in his fifties who received an inactivated influenza vaccine. Specimen: PBMCs from blood, collected on the day of vaccination. CDR3 in amino acids: CASSVAGGTYEQYF. CDR3 bases: TGTGCCAGCAGCGTAGCTGGGGGTACGTACGAGCAGTACTTC. The whole variable domain, filled in from reference TRBV9 and TRBJ2-7, reads DSGVTQTPKHLITATGQRVTLRCSPRSGDLSVYWYQQSLDQGLQFLIQYYNGEERAKGNILERFSAQQFPDLHSELNLSSLELGDSALYFCASSVAGGTYEQYFGPGTRLTVT.